Listed below are T cell receptor beta chains from one sample, sequenced in a study of radiation and T cells in renal cell carcinoma. The data were produced by immunoSEQ multiplex PCR, yet TCRdb's version contains in-frame clones alone and is incomplete. The table has over 15,000 clones, over 45% seen once. Material: tumor tissue, obtained from a patient whose treatment included radiotherapy and nephrectomy. Every receptor here comes from a man aged 50 to 59 with renal cell carcinoma. Both conserved end residues are part of each CDR3. The order of the fields is D gene, V gene, clone size, J gene, CDR3 DNA, CDR3 protein. The D gene is left open where the match is weak. Size tells how often a clone was seen (once, few, many) or the class of an expanded clone, and some rows leave it out.

TRBD1,TRBV11-1,few,TRBJ1-1,TGTGCCTCAACCAGGGGGACAGGGGGCGGGGATACTGAAGCTTTCTTT,CASTRGTGGGDTEAFF
TRBD2,TRBV19,.,TRBJ2-3,TGTGCCAGTAGTATGACTAGCGGGAGCACAGATACGCAGTATTTT,CASSMTSGSTDTQYF
.,TRBV4-2,.,TRBJ2-7,TGTGCCAGCAGCCAAGAGTATCAGGAAATCTACGAGCAGTACTTC,CASSQEYQEIYEQYF
.,TRBV2,few,TRBJ2-2,TGTGCCAGCAGTGAATTTGCGGACGGGGAGCTGTTTTTT,CASSEFADGELFF
TRBD2,TRBV5-5,few,TRBJ2-5,TGTGCCAGCAGCTTAGCCGGGACTAGCGGGGGGGCCCCCCAAGAGACCCAGTACTTC,CASSLAGTSGGAPQETQYF
.,TRBV30,few,TRBJ1-5,TGTGCCTGGAGTAGGCTCGGGGGGGATCAGCCCCAGCATTTT,CAWSRLGGDQPQHF
.,TRBV5-8,.,TRBJ2-7,TGTGCCAGCAGCTTGCTGACAGGTTACTACGAGCAGTACTTC,CASSLLTGYYEQYF
TRBD1,TRBV5-1,.,TRBJ2-7,TGCGCCAGCAGCTTGCAGGGGGCTTACGAGCAGTACTTC,CASSLQGAYEQYF
TRBD2,TRBV18,few,TRBJ2-1,TGTGCCAGCTCACCACCTTGGACTAGCGGGATCTACAATGAGCAGTTCTTC,CASSPPWTSGIYNEQFF
TRBD1,TRBV9,once,TRBJ1-3,TGTGCCAGCAGCCCCGGACAGGCCCGAAACACCATATATTTT,CASSPGQARNTIYF
.,TRBV7-2,.,TRBJ1-3,TGTGCCAGCAGCTCAGGGTTGGCTGGAAACACCATATATTTT,CASSSGLAGNTIYF
.,TRBV27,.,TRBJ1-5,TGTGCCAGCAGTTTAATGTCAGGGATCAATCAGCCCCAGCATTTT,CASSLMSGINQPQHF
.,TRBV28,.,TRBJ2-1,TGTGCCAGCAGTTTACCCGGGACGTTGGTCGATGAGCAGTTCTTC,CASSLPGTLVDEQFF
.,TRBV7-9,.,TRBJ1-5,TGTGCCAGCAGCCACGACAGACTACGAGATCAGCCCCAGCATTTT,CASSHDRLRDQPQHF
TRBD2,TRBV7-2,once,TRBJ2-5,TGTGCCAGCAGCTTAAATGCGGGGGGGCACCAAGAGACCCAGTACTTC,CASSLNAGGHQETQYF
.,TRBV7-2,medium-sized,TRBJ1-1,TGTGCCAGCAGCCAGAGGGGGGACACGACCTTT,CASSQRGDTTF
.,TRBV7-3,few,TRBJ1-3,TGTGCCAGCAGCTTAAGTCGGCGAGAATCCGACTCTGGAAACACCATATATTTT,CASSLSRRESDSGNTIYF
.,TRBV4-2,.,TRBJ2-7,TGTGCCAGCAGCCAAGGTTTAGACGAGCAGTACTTC,CASSQGLDEQYF
.,TRBV18,.,TRBJ2-7,TGTGCCAGCTCACAGGGCCCCTACGAGCAGTACTTC,CASSQGPYEQYF
.,TRBV19,few,TRBJ1-1,TGTGCCAGTAGTATCGGGGGGGGCACTGAAGCTTTCTTT,CASSIGGGTEAFF
.,TRBV6-5,.,TRBJ2-5,TGTGCCAGCAGTTACTATGCAGGTGGGATCCAAGAGACCCAGTACTTC,CASSYYAGGIQETQYF
.,TRBV11-1,.,TRBJ2-1,TGTGCCAGCAGCTTAGTAGTAGTCTCCTACAATGAGCAGTTCTTC,CASSLVVVSYNEQFF
TRBD1,TRBV18,once,TRBJ2-2,TGTGCCAGCTCAGAGCTGACAGGGGATACCGGGGAGCTGTTTTTT,CASSELTGDTGELFF
.,TRBV19,.,TRBJ2-3,TGTGCCAGTAGGGACTCGCCCACAGATACGCAGTATTTT,CASRDSPTDTQYF
.,TRBV30,.,TRBJ1-1,TGTGCCTGGAAGAGGGAGTACACTGAAGCTTTCTTT,CAWKREYTEAFF
.,TRBV7-3,medium-sized,TRBJ1-2,TGTGCCAGCAGCTCAGAAGGTGGGACCAGTGGCTACACCTTC,CASSSEGGTSGYTF
.,TRBV30,.,TRBJ1-2,TGTGCCTGGAGTGTACACGGGGATGGTGGCTACACCTTC,CAWSVHGDGGYTF
TRBD2,TRBV11-1,.,TRBJ2-5,TGTGCCAGCAGCCCCCGTGGTGTGCCGGGGGGGCAAGAGACCCAGTACTTC,CASSPRGVPGGQETQYF
TRBD1,TRBV5-1,.,TRBJ2-5,TGCGCCAGCAGCTTACAGGGGAATCAAGAGACCCAGTACTTC,CASSLQGNQETQYF
.,TRBV2,few,TRBJ2-2,TGTGCCAGCAAAGGGTACACCGGGGAGCTGTTTTTT,CASKGYTGELFF
TRBD2,TRBV5-4,.,TRBJ2-1,TGTGCCAGCAGCTTGGATTCAGCGGGGGGACCTCTGTTCTTC,CASSLDSAGGPLFF
.,TRBV19,few,TRBJ1-5,TGTGCCAGTAGTATAATACAGGATAGCAATCAGCCCCAGCATTTT,CASSIIQDSNQPQHF
TRBD1,TRBV5-4,few,TRBJ1-6,TGTGCCAGCAGCGGGACAGCAAATAATTCACCCCTCCACTTT,CASSGTANNSPLHF
.,TRBV11-2,few,TRBJ2-1,TGTGCCAGCAGCTCCGAGGGCGGGTGGCAGGGGGGGAATGAGCAGTTCTTC,CASSSEGGWQGGNEQFF
TRBD2,TRBV7-8,.,TRBJ2-5,TGTGCCAGCAGCGAGGACGGACTAGCGGGAGTTCAAGAGACCCAGTACTTC,CASSEDGLAGVQETQYF
.,TRBV5-5,.,TRBJ2-5,TGTGCCAGCAGTGTGGACAGTTCCCAAGAGACCCAGTACTTC,CASSVDSSQETQYF
.,TRBV6-6,.,TRBJ2-1,TGTGCCAGCAGAACTCCGGGAGAACCATACAATGAGCAGTTCTTC,CASRTPGEPYNEQFF
TRBD1,TRBV5-1,.,TRBJ2-3,TGCGCCAGCAGCCAGGACAGGAGCACAGATACGCAGTATTTT,CASSQDRSTDTQYF
.,TRBV2,.,TRBJ1-5,TGTGCCAGCAGTGATTCAGACAATCAGCCCCAGCATTTT,CASSDSDNQPQHF
TRBD2,TRBV5-1,medium-sized,TRBJ2-1,TGCGCCAGCAGCTGGAGCGGGAGCTCCTACAATGAGCAGTTCTTC,CASSWSGSSYNEQFF
TRBD2,TRBV10-3,.,TRBJ2-3,TGTGCCATCAGGGAAACTAGCGGGGGGGGAGCGGGCACAGATACGCAGTATTTT,CAIRETSGGGAGTDTQYF
TRBD1,TRBV6-1,few,TRBJ2-1,TGTGCCATTGCCCCGAGACAGGGCTACAATGAGCAGTTCTTC,CAIAPRQGYNEQFF
.,TRBV5-1,.,TRBJ1-3,TGCGCCAGCAGCCCCGCCAGGGCTGGAAACACCATATATTTT,CASSPARAGNTIYF
.,TRBV18,once,TRBJ2-5,TGTGCCAGCTCACGAAGTTCTAGAGAAGAGACCCAGTACTTC,CASSRSSREETQYF
.,TRBV7-9,once,TRBJ2-7,TGTGCCAGCAGCCCCATGGGGGCCTCATCCTACGAGCAGTACTTC,CASSPMGASSYEQYF
.,TRBV2,.,TRBJ1-3,TGTGCCAGCAGCGCCAGCTCTGGAAACACCATATATTTT,CASSASSGNTIYF